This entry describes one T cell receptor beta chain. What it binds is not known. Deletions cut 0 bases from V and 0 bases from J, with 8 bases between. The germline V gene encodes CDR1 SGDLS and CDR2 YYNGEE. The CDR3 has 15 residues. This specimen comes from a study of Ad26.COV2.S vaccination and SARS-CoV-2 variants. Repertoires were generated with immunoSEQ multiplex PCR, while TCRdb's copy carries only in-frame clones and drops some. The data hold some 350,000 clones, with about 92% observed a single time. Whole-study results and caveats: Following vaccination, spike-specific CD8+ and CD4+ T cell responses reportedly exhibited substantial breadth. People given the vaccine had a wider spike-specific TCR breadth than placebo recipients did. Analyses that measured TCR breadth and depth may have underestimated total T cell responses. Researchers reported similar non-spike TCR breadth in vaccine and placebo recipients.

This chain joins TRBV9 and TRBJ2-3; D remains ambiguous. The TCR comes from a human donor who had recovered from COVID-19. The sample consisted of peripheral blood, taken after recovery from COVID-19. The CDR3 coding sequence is TGTGCCAGCAGCGTAGGGAAGTTTAGCACAGATACGCAGTATTTT. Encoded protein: CASSVGKFSTDTQYF.